This TCR beta chain was captured in a study of T cell responses to AZD1222 COVID-19 vaccine. From germline, CDR1 is MDHEN and CDR2 SYDVKM. The V and J ends lost 10 bases and 1 base respectively, with 14 bases between them. The CDR3 sequence is 14 residues long. Repertoires were generated with immunoSEQ multiplex PCR, while TCRdb's copy carries only in-frame clones and drops some. This sample has around 160,000 clones, with roughly nine tenths found just once. The source of this sequence is an adult who received the AZD1222 COVID-19 vaccine. The specimen comprised peripheral blood, sampled 28 days after the second AZD1222 dose. The chain has TRBV28 and TRBJ1-5; the D is unclear. The CDR3 region is CATPSTGSNQPQHF. The CDR3 coding sequence is TGTGCCACCCCCTCCACTGGAAGCAATCAGCCCCAGCATTTT. Based on the CDR3 plus reference TRBV28 and TRBJ1-5, the full variable domain is DVKVTQSSRYLVKRTGEKVFLECVQDMDHENMFWYRQDPGLGLRLIYFSYDVKMKEKGDIPEGYSVSREKKERFSLILESASTNQTSMYLCATPSTGSNQPQHFGDGTRLSIL.